These 16 T cell receptor beta chains were sequenced from one sample in a study of T cell changes during pregnancy in multiple sclerosis. Using immunoSEQ multiplex PCR, the repertoire was profiled, and TCRdb retains in-frame clones only, with some absent. The profile shows some 60,000 clones, about nine tenths of them singletons. Material: CD4+ T cells from peripheral blood mononuclear cells, obtained in the third trimester of pregnancy. Source of these receptors: a female donor with multiple sclerosis, enrolled in a pregnancy study.

The V call is TRBV2, the J call TRBJ1-2, with TRBD1 matching 8 bases. The CDR3 is 15 residues long. With V trimmed by 6 bases and J by 0 bases, 6 bases remained unmatched. CDR1 and CDR2 from the germline V gene are SNHLY and FYNNEI. The CDR3 here is CASRPDRGPNYGYTF. The CDR3 DNA is TGTGCCAGCAGGCCTGACAGGGGCCCTAACTATGGCTACACCTTC.

The table lists this clone with a count of one. V usage is TRBV6-1 and J usage is TRBJ1-5, with D perhaps TRBD1 (6 bases). V gave up 6 bases and J gave up 7 bases, with 13 bases separating them. The CDR3 has 13 residues. Germline-derived CDR1 and CDR2 are MNHNS and SASEGT. The CDR3 DNA sequence: TGTGCCAGCAGCGAGCAGGGGTACCAGCCCCAGCATTTT. This codes for CASSEQGYQPQHF.

This chain uses TRBV6-4 with TRBJ2-3; 8 nucleotides match TRBD2. The CDR3 consists of 17 residues. The germline CDR1 and CDR2 sequences are MRHNA and SNTAGT. After removal of 1 base from V and 4 bases from J, the junction contained 10 bases not matched to a gene. CDR3: CASSDFFERESSDTQYF. The CDR3 region has the DNA TGTGCCAGCAGTGACTTTTTTGAGCGGGAGTCGTCAGATACGCAGTATTTT.

CDR3 amino acids: CASSSDRGHGYTF. The CDR3 DNA sequence: TGCGCCAGCAGCTCGGACAGGGGGCATGGCTACACCTTC. The V call is TRBV5-1, the J call TRBJ1-2; TRBD1 aligns across 11 bases. Germline loops: CDR1 SGHRS, CDR2 YFSETQ. The V segment lost 3 bases and the J segment 6 bases; nucleotides outside the gene matches: 1. The CDR3 loop spans 13 amino acids.

The chain links TRBV5-6 to TRBJ2-3; D is perhaps TRBD2 (6 bases). V lost 4 bases, J lost 8 bases, and 20 bases lay in between. Germline V gives CDR1 SGHDT, CDR2 YYEEEE. The CDR3 has 15 amino acids. For the CDR3, the DNA is TGTGCCAGCAGCCTCACCGGGACTCAATGGGGTACGCAGTATTTT. Amino acid sequence: CASSLTGTQWGTQYF.

In its sample, this clone was seen once. V usage is TRBV5-4 and J usage is TRBJ2-5; the D gene is possibly TRBD1 (6 bases). CDR3 length: 15 amino acids. CDR1 and CDR2 from the germline V gene are SGHNT and YYREEE (reference sequence). The V end was cut by 4 bases, the J end by 2 bases, with 15 bases between. In DNA form, the CDR3 reads TGTGCCAGCAGCCGTCACAGGGCGATACAAGAGACCCAGTACTTC. It codes for CASSRHRAIQETQYF. The whole variable domain, filled in from reference TRBV5-4 and TRBJ2-5, reads ETGVTQSPTHLIKTRGQQVTLRCSSQSGHNTVSWYQQALGQGPQFIFQYYREEENGRGNFPPRFSGLQFPNYSSELNVNALELDDSALYLCASSRHRAIQETQYFGPGTRLLVL.

V and J are TRBV5-4 and TRBJ2-5, with no clear D. CDR1 SGHNT and CDR2 YYREEE come from the germline V gene (reference sequence). V lost 1 base to trimming and J lost 5 bases, with 15 bases between them. The CDR3 runs to 15 residues. Here the CDR3 DNA reads TGTGCCAGCAGCTTGAGTGTTTCCAGCGAGGAGACCCAGTACTTC. Residues: CASSLSVSSEETQYF.

The V gene is TRBV5-1, the J gene TRBJ2-5; D gene ambiguous. The germline CDR1 and CDR2 sequences are SGHRS and YFSETQ. CDR3 length: 14 residues. Trimming took 0 bases from V and 1 from J, leaving 7 bases between them. The CDR3: CASSLGQSQETQYF. The CDR3 bases are TGCGCCAGCAGCTTGGGGCAGTCCCAAGAGACCCAGTACTTC.

The rearrangement uses TRBV5-5 and TRBJ1-3; D call uncertain. CDR3 length: 11 amino acids. The V gene's germline CDR1 is SGHKS and CDR2 YYEKEE (reference sequence). Trimming cost V 4 bases and J 6 bases, with 5 bases left between them. The CDR3 nucleotides are TGTGCCAGCAGCCTTATAAACACCATATATTTT. Protein: CASSLINTIYF.

This clone was counted a single time. The chain has TRBV5-1 and TRBJ2-5; no reliable D call. V lost 4 bases, J lost 5 bases, and 12 bases lay in between. The CDR3 extends over 13 amino acids. Germline loops: CDR1 SGHRS, CDR2 YFSETQ. CDR3 coding DNA: TGCGCCAGCAGCCGGGTCTTCGGGGAGACCCAGTACTTC. This sequence encodes CASSRVFGETQYF.

The chain has TRBV7-9 and TRBJ1-4; D remains unclear. Germline V CDR1 and CDR2: SEHNR, FQNEAQ (reference sequence). Deletions cut 5 bases from V and 8 bases from J, with 21 bases between. This CDR3 region has 16 residues. The CDR3 protein is CASSPQWTPGGEKLFF. CDR3 sequence (DNA): TGTGCCAGCAGCCCCCAGTGGACGCCCGGAGGAGAAAAACTGTTTTTT.

The gene calls are TRBV7-2 and TRBJ2-2; unclear D gene. Germline V lookup: CDR1 SGHTA, CDR2 FQGNSA. The CDR3 loop spans 12 amino acids. V gave up 5 bases and J gave up 3 bases, with 4 bases separating them. The CDR3 DNA reads TGTGCCAGCAGCCCATACACCGGGGAGCTGTTTTTT. It is translated as CASSPYTGELFF.

This chain links TRBV7-9 with TRBJ1-2; 7 bases map to TRBD1. V lost 6 bases to trimming and J lost 7 bases; unmatched junction nucleotides: 8. In germline, CDR1 is SEHNR, CDR2 FQNEAQ (reference sequence). The CDR3 loop spans 13 amino acids. Written as DNA, the CDR3 is TGTGCCAGCAGACAGACAGGGCTCGGTGGCTACACCTTC. Translated, it gives CASRQTGLGGYTF.

The V and J genes are TRBV29-1 and TRBJ2-7; D remains unclear. The germline CDR1 and CDR2 sequences are SQVTM and ANQGSEA. This CDR3 comprises 10 residues. Trimming stripped 4 bases from V and 7 bases from J, with 8 bases between. CDR3 in DNA: TGCAGCGTTGGTGTGAGGGAGCAGTACTTC. Its translation: CSVGVREQYF.

The chain has TRBV11-2 and TRBJ2-3; weak D call: TRBD2 (5 bases). The CDR3 has 14 residues. Per the germline V gene, CDR1 is SGHAT and CDR2 is FQNNGV. V lost 0 bases and J lost 3, with 7 bases in between. The chain's CDR3 is CASSLDGNTDTQYF. CDR3 DNA sequence: TGTGCCAGCAGCTTAGACGGGAATACAGATACGCAGTATTTT. The variable domain in full, completed from reference TRBV11-2 and TRBJ2-3, reads EAGVAQSPRYKIIEKRQSVAFWCNPISGHATLYWYQQILGQGPKLLIQFQNNGVVDDSQLPKDRFSAERLKGVDSTLKIQPAKLEDSAVYLCASSLDGNTDTQYFGPGTRLTVL.

V and J are TRBV11-2 and TRBJ2-7; no clear D gene. CDR3 length equals 16 residues. Trimming pared 5 bases from V and 0 bases from J, leaving 17 bases between. Germline V CDR1 and CDR2: SGHAT, FQNNGV. In DNA form, the CDR3 reads TGTGCCAGCAGCCCCGTTGGGCGTTTAAGCTCCTACGAGCAGTACTTC. It yields the protein CASSPVGRLSSYEQYF.